This T cell receptor (beta chain) was observed in a study of blood T cell repertoires in COVID-19. Assay used: immunoSEQ multiplex PCR; TCRdb lists only in-frame clones, some missing. The sample lists some 230,000 clones, 86% occurring once. The length of the CDR3 is 14 residues. In germline, CDR1 is LNHDA, CDR2 SQIVND (reference sequence). The chain carries TRBV19 and TRBJ2-5, with 9 positions matching TRBD2. The J call is uncertain, as TRBJ2-7 better fits the DNA end. This receptor was identified in a man aged 25 to 40 who had recovered from COVID-19. Sequencing was carried out using peripheral blood. This chain's CDR3 is CASTLSGGGYEQYF. The CDR3 region has the DNA TGTGCCAGTACCCTTAGCGGGGGAGGCTACGAGCAGTACTTC.